This T cell receptor (beta chain) was documented in a study of human T cells and chemical hapten exposure. In its sample, this clonotype was seen many times. TCRdb called the RACE reads again in MiXCR, with one record for every CDR3 protein. The sample includes around 70,000 distinct CDR3 sequences, about 6.5% of them seen just once. Noted time point: healthy volunteer bleed at 6 weeks. The authors' total RNA extraction used unfractionated whole blood. This clonotype originated in a female donor in good health. Some clones in this sample may be carry-over from other donors' samples. The sequencing sample was made of whole blood.

CDR3 nucleotides: TGCAGCGTTCGGGGGGTAAAGGCGGATGAGCAGTTCTTC. Translated: CSVRGVKADEQFF. The chain uses TRBV29-1 and TRBJ2-1; 7 bases align to TRBD2. Losses at the gene ends were 5 bases for V and 8 bases for J; bases not matched to a gene: 9. Germline V gene lookup returns CDR1 SQVTM and CDR2 ANQGSEA. CDR3 length equals 13 residues.